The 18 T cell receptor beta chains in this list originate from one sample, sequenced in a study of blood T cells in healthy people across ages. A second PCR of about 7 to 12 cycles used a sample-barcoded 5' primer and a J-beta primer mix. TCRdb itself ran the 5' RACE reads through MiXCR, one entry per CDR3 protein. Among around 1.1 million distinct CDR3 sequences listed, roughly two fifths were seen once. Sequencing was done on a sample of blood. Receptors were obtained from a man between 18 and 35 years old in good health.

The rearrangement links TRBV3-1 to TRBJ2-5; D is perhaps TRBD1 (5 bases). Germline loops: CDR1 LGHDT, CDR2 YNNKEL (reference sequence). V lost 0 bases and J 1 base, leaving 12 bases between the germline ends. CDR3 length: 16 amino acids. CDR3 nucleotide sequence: TGTGCCAGCAGCCAAGAGACGGCCAGGGCCCAAGAGACCCAGTACTTC. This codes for CASSQETARAQETQYF.

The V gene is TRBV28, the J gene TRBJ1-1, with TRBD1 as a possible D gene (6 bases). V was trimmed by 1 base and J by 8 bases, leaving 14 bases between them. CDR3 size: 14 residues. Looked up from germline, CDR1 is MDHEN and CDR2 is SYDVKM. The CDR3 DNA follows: TGTGCCAGCAGTTTATCAGGGGTCGGTAAGGAAGCTTTCTTT. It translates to CASSLSGVGKEAFF.

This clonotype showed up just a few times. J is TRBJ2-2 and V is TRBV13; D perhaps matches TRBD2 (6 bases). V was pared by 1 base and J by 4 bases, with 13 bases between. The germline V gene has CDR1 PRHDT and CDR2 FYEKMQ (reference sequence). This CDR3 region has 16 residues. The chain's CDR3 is CASSLEQGGSTGELFF. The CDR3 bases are TGTGCCAGCAGCTTAGAGCAGGGAGGAAGCACCGGGGAGCTGTTTTTT. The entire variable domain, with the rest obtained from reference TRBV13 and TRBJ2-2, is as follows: AAGVIQSPRHLIKEKRETATLKCYPIPRHDTVYWYQQGPGQDPQFLISFYEKMQSDKGSIPDRFSAQQFSDYHSELNMSSLELGDSALYFCASSLEQGGSTGELFFGEGSRLTVL.

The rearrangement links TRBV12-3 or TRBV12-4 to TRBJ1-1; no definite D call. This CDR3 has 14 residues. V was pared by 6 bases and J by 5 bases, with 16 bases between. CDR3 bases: TGTGCCAGCAGCCCAGCGGCGGTTAGAACTGAAGCTTTCTTT. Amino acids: CASSPAAVRTEAFF.

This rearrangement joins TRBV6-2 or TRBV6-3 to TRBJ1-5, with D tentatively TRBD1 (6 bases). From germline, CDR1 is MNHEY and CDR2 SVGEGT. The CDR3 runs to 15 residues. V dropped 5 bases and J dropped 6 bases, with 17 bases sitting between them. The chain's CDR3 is CASSLSHREGQPQHF. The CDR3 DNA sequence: TGTGCCAGCAGTCTCTCACACAGGGAAGGTCAGCCCCAGCATTTT.

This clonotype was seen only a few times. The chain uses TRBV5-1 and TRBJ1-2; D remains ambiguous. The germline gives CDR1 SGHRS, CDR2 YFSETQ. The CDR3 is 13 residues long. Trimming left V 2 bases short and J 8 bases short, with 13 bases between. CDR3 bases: TGCGCCAGCAGCTTCCAGGAAGAAAGAGGCTACACCTTC. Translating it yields CASSFQEERGYTF.

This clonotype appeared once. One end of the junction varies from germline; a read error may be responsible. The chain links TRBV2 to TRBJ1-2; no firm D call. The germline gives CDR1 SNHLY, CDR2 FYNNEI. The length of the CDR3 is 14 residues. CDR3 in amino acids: CASSAQVSNYGHTF. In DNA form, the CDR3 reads TGTGCCAGCAGTGCGCAGGTCTCCAACTATGGCCACACCTTC.

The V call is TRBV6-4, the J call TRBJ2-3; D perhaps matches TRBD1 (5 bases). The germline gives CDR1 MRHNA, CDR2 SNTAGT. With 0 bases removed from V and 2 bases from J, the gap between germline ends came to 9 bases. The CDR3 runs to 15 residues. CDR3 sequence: CASSDSGAITDTQYF. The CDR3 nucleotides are TGTGCCAGCAGTGACTCAGGGGCGATCACAGATACGCAGTATTTT.

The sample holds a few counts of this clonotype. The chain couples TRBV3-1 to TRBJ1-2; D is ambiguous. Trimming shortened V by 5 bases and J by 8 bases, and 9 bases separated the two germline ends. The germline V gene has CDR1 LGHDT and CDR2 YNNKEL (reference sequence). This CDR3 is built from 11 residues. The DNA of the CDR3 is TGTGCCAGCAGCTCAATCCAAGGCTACACCTTC. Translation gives CASSSIQGYTF.

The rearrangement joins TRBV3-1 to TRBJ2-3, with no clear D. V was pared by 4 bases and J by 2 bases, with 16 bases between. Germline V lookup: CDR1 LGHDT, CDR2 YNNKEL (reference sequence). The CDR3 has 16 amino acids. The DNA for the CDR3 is TGTGCCAGCAGCCCACCCGTTGCCGGTCCCACAGATACGCAGTATTTT. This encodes CASSPPVAGPTDTQYF.

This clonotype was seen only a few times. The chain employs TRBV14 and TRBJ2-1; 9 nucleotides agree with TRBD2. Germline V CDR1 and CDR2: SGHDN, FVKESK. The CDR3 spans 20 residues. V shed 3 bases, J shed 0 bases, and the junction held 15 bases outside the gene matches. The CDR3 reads CASSHPGASGAFSSYNEQFF. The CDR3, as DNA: TGTGCCAGCAGCCACCCCGGGGCTAGCGGGGCTTTCAGCTCCTACAATGAGCAGTTCTTC.

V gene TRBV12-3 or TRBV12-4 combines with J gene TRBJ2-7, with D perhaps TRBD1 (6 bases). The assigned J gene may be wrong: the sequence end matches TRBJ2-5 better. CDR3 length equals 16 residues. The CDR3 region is CASSTGSFSSVETQYF. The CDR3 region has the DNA TGTGCCAGCAGCACAGGGAGTTTTTCGAGTGTGGAGACCCAGTACTTC.

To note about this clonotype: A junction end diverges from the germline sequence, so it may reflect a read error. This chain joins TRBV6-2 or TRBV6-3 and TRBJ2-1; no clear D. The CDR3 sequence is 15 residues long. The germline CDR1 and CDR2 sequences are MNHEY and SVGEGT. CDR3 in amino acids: CTSRLGARSYNEQFF. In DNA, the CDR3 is TGTACCAGCAGGCTGGGTGCCCGCTCCTACAATGAGCAGTTCTTC.

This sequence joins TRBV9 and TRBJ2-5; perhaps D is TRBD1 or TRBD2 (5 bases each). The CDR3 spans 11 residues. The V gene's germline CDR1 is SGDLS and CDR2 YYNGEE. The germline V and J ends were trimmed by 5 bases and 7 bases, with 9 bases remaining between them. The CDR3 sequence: CASSNGGTQYF. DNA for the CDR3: TGTGCCAGCAGTAATGGGGGGACCCAGTACTTC.

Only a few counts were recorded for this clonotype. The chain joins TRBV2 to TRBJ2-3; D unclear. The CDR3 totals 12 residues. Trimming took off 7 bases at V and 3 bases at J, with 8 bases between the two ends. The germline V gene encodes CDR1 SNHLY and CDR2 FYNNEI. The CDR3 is CASKGETDTQYF. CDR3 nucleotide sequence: TGTGCCAGCAAAGGCGAAACAGATACGCAGTATTTT.

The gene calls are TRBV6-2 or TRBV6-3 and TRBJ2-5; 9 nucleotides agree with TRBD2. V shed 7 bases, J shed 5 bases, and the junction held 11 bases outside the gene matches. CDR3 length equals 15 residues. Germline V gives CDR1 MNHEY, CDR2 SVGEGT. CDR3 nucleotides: TGTGCCAGCACCTGGACTAGCGCCTTATGGGAGACCCAGTACTTC. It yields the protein CASTWTSALWETQYF.

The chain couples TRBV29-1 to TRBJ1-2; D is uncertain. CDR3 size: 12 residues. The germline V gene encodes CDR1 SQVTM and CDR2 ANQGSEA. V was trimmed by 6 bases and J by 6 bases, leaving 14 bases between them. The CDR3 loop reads CSVAAGHDGYTF. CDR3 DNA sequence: TGCAGCGTCGCCGCCGGGCATGATGGCTACACCTTC.

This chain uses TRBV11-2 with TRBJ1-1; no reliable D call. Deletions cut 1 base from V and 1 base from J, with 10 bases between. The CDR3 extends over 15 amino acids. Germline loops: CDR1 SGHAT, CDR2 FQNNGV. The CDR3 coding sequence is TGTGCCAGCAGCTTAGCCCCCGACGGGAACACTGAAGCTTTCTTT. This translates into CASSLAPDGNTEAFF. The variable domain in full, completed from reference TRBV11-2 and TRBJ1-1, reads EAGVAQSPRYKIIEKRQSVAFWCNPISGHATLYWYQQILGQGPKLLIQFQNNGVVDDSQLPKDRFSAERLKGVDSTLKIQPAKLEDSAVYLCASSLAPDGNTEAFFGQGTRLTVV.